This is a list of T cell receptor beta chains from one sample in a study of blood T cells in healthy people across ages. TCRdb fed the 5' RACE reads into MiXCR, producing one record per CDR3 protein. The table includes 1.8 million or so distinct CDR3 sequences, about 39% detected once. The sample consisted of blood. These TCRs come from a human donor in good health. Both conserved end residues are part of each CDR3. The D gene is left open where the match is weak. A clone size is listed for some rows: how often the clone was seen (once, few, many), or a class if it is expanded.

cdr3_length j_call v_call d_call clone_size cdr3_nt cdr3_aa
18 TRBJ2-7 TRBV15 TRBD2 few TGTGCCACCAGCACCCAGACTAGCGGGGGGCGCCGACGCTACGAGCAGTACTTC CATSTQTSGGRRRYEQYF
14 TRBJ2-1 TRBV24-1 TRBD2 NA TGTGCCACCAGTGATACAGCGGGGGGTCGTGAGCAGTTCTTC CATSDTAGGREQFF
12 TRBJ2-1 TRBV12-3/TRBV12-4 TRBD1 NA TGTGCCAGCAGTTCAGACAGGGGTGAGCAGTTCTTC CASSSDRGEQFF
11 TRBJ2-1 TRBV12-3/TRBV12-4 TRBD2 NA TGTGCCAGCAGCTGGACTAGGGAGCAGTTCTTC CASSWTREQFF
18 TRBJ1-4 TRBV7-9 TRBD1 NA TGTGCCAGCAGCTTAGTCTCCGGGACAGAGTATAGGGTGGAAAAACTGTTTTTT CASSLVSGTEYRVEKLFF
13 TRBJ1-5 TRBV5-5 NA few TGTGCCAGCAGCTTGGGGGACCGATCGGGCCAGCATTTT CASSLGDRSGQHF
12 TRBJ2-1 TRBV2 NA NA TGTGCCAGCAGTTGGGACGCCAATGAGCAGTTCTTC CASSWDANEQFF
14 TRBJ2-3 TRBV29-1 NA many TGCAGCGTTGGACAGACGACTAGCACAGATACGCAGTATTTT CSVGQTTSTDTQYF
14 TRBJ1-2 TRBV5-1 TRBD1 NA TGCGCCAGCAGGGAGACAGGGCGTAACTATGGCTACACCTTC CASRETGRNYGYTF
13 TRBJ1-2 TRBV29-1 NA few TGCAGCGTTGAAGCTCGGGGCAACTATGGCTACACCTTC CSVEARGNYGYTF
16 TRBJ2-1 TRBV7-9 NA NA TGTGCCAGCAGCTTAGGGTCGGTAGCGCCGAACAATGAGCAGTTCTTC CASSLGSVAPNNEQFF
13 TRBJ2-5 TRBV3-1 NA few TGTGCCAGCAGCAGACAGGACTTGGAGACCCAGTACTTC CASSRQDLETQYF
14 TRBJ2-1 TRBV5-6 TRBD2 NA TGTGCCTGGAGTGGGCTGGGGCGGGGGAATGAGCAGTTCTTC CAWSGLGRGNEQFF
19 TRBJ2-3 TRBV5-1 TRBD2 few TGCGCCAGCAGCTTGGCCGGGCTAGCGGGGGAGAGAAGCACAGATACGCAGTATTTT CASSLAGLAGERSTDTQYF
14 TRBJ1-6 TRBV9 TRBD1 few TGTGCCAGCAGCGTAGGGGACAGGGGTTCACCCCTCCACTTT CASSVGDRGSPLHF
15 TRBJ2-1 TRBV5-1 NA NA TGCGCCGGCAGCTTGGGGGTTGGGTCGCGGGATGAGCAGTTCTTC CAGSLGVGSRDEQFF
13 TRBJ1-5 TRBV7-2 NA NA TGTGCCAGCAGCGGGTACAACCGTCAGCCCCAGCATTTT CASSGYNRQPQHF
16 TRBJ2-5 TRBV7-9 NA NA TGTGCCAGCAGCTTAATCGGGACAAAATTGGGAGAGACCCAGTACTTC CASSLIGTKLGETQYF
16 TRBJ2-1 TRBV6-2/TRBV6-3 TRBD2 NA TGTGCCAGCAGTTACAGGACTAGCGACGACTACAATGAGCAGTTCTTC CASSYRTSDDYNEQFF
15 TRBJ1-4 TRBV18 NA NA TGTGCCAGCTCACCACTACAGGGCCAGAATGAAAAACTGTTTTTT CASSPLQGQNEKLFF